The 22 T cell receptor beta chains presented below share a single source sample, sequenced in a study of T cell responses to AZD1222 COVID-19 vaccine. Clones were sequenced by immunoSEQ multiplex PCR, and TCRdb holds only the in-frame ones, with some missing. The data hold approximately 190,000 clones, with roughly 92% observed a single time. The sequences come from peripheral blood, collected 28 days after the second AZD1222 dose. The receptor source for this set is an adult who received the AZD1222 COVID-19 vaccine.

The V gene is TRBV30, the J gene TRBJ2-5, with TRBD1 identical over 11 bases. V shed 3 bases and J 4 bases; nucleotides not matched to a gene: 10. This CDR3 contains 16 residues. Germline V gene lookup returns CDR1 GTSNPN and CDR2 SVGIG (reference sequence). CDR3 in DNA: TGTGCCTGGAGCCCGGTAGGACAGGGGGCAGGAGAGACCCAGTACTTC. This codes for CAWSPVGQGAGETQYF.

The chain has TRBV30 and TRBJ1-2; D is undetermined. Trimming removed 8 bases at V and 4 bases at J, with 8 bases between. This CDR3 spans 10 amino acids. The germline gives CDR1 GTSNPN, CDR2 SVGIG (reference sequence). The CDR3 region has the DNA TGTGCCGGAGTGGGCTATGGCTACACCTTC. It translates to CAGVGYGYTF. The full variable domain, rest sourced from reference TRBV30 and TRBJ1-2, is SQTIHQWPATLVQPVGSPLSLECTVEGTSNPNLYWYRQAAGRGLQLLFYSVGIGQISSEVPQNLSASRPQDRQFILSSKKLLLSDSGFYLCAGVGYGYTFGSGTRLTVV.

V gene TRBV19 combines with J gene TRBJ1-1; maybe TRBD1 (6 bases). V shed 7 bases and J shed 5 bases, with 14 bases lying between them. The CDR3 covers 13 residues. Per germline, CDR1 LNHDA and CDR2 SQIVND (reference sequence). CDR3 coding DNA: TGTGCCAGTACCCGGGGGGCATGGACTGAAGCTTTCTTT. Its translation: CASTRGAWTEAFF.

This sequence joins TRBV6-5 and TRBJ2-7; weak D call: TRBD2 (6 bases). V gave up 6 bases and J gave up 2 bases, with 14 bases separating them. This CDR3 has 14 amino acids. Per germline, CDR1 MNHEY and CDR2 SVGAGI. CDR3 loop: CASRTAGSAYEQYF. CDR3 coding DNA: TGTGCCAGCAGGACTGCCGGGAGCGCCTACGAGCAGTACTTC.

V is TRBV30 and J is TRBJ1-1, with a possible D match to TRBD1 (6 bases). Trimming took 1 base from V and 6 from J, leaving 12 bases between them. The CDR3 spans 13 residues. The germline V gene encodes CDR1 GTSNPN and CDR2 SVGIG (reference sequence). The CDR3 sequence: CAWSDDRQSEAFF. DNA of the CDR3: TGTGCCTGGAGTGATGACAGGCAGTCTGAAGCTTTCTTT.

Only a few counts were recorded for this clone. This chain joins TRBV5-1 and TRBJ1-4; 7 nucleotides match TRBD1. The CDR3 contains 15 residues. V gave up 4 bases and J gave up 2 bases; unmatched junction bases: 5. CDR1 and CDR2 (germline): SGHRS, YFSETQ. For the CDR3, the DNA is TGCGCCAGCAGCCCCGGGACAGTTACTAATGAAAAACTGTTTTTT. The encoded protein is CASSPGTVTNEKLFF.

This chain joins TRBV10-3 and TRBJ1-4; 7 bases line up with TRBD1. In germline, CDR1 is ENHRY, CDR2 SYGVKD. Trimming removed 6 bases from V and 6 bases from J; junction bases left unmatched: 1. The length of the CDR3 is 12 residues. CDR3 nucleotide sequence: TGTGCCATCAGCGGGACAGATGAAAAACTGTTTTTT. Its translation: CAISGTDEKLFF.

The CDR3 reads CASSPLTGGFSSGANVLTF. The CDR3 DNA reads TGTGCCAGTAGTCCGTTGACAGGGGGGTTTAGCTCTGGGGCCAACGTCCTGACTTTC. This chain uses TRBV19 with TRBJ2-6; 9 positions agree with TRBD1. V lost 5 bases, J lost 0 bases, and 11 bases stayed unmatched. Germline lookup yields CDR1 LNHDA and CDR2 SQIVND (reference sequence). The CDR3 is made up of 19 amino acids.

The genes are TRBV19 and TRBJ1-5; TRBD1 is a possible D gene (6 bases). The CDR3 loop spans 15 amino acids. Trimming removed 5 bases from V and 5 bases from J, with 16 bases in between. Germline CDR1 reads LNHDA; CDR2 reads SQIVND (reference sequence). In DNA, the CDR3 is TGTGCCAGTAGTGGAGGGTCAGGGGTACATCAGCCCCAGCATTTT. Its protein is CASSGGSGVHQPQHF.

The chain links TRBV20-1 to TRBJ2-1; perhaps TRBD1 as D (6 bases). The germline V gene encodes CDR1 DFQATT and CDR2 SNEGSKA (reference sequence). With 3 bases removed from V and 2 bases from J, the gap between germline ends came to 17 bases. The CDR3 sequence is 16 residues long. The CDR3 region has the DNA TGCAGTGCTAGTGGGGGCAGGGCGCGGACCTACAATGAGCAGTTCTTC. Protein product: CSASGGRARTYNEQFF.

The rearrangement uses TRBV29-1 and TRBJ1-4; 7 bases are a match to TRBD1. The J segment lost 7 bases and the V segment lost 7 bases, leaving 6 bases of the junction unmatched. CDR1 and CDR2 (germline): SQVTM, ANQGSEA. The CDR3 loop spans 12 amino acids. The CDR3 sequence: CSAGDRGEKLFF. CDR3 bases: TGCAGCGCCGGGGACAGAGGTGAAAAACTGTTTTTT.

Notes on this clone: Other DNA variants within this sample encode the same CDR3. The V and J genes are TRBV5-1 and TRBJ1-5; the match to TRBD1 covers 7 bases. V gave up 0 bases and J gave up 2 bases; unmatched junction bases: 2. Germline assignment: CDR1 SGHRS and CDR2 YFSETQ. The CDR3 has 15 residues. CDR3 region: CASSLGQGGNQPQHF. The CDR3 nucleotides are TGCGCCAGCAGCTTGGGACAGGGTGGCAATCAGCCCCAGCATTTT.

The chain's CDR3 is CASSSGEWETQYF. CDR3 bases: TGTGCCAGCAGCAGCGGCGAGTGGGAGACCCAGTACTTC. The V gene is TRBV5-4, the J gene TRBJ2-5; perhaps TRBD2 as D (5 bases). This CDR3 has 13 amino acids. Trimming took off 4 bases at V and 5 bases at J, with 12 bases between the two ends. Per germline, CDR1 SGHNT and CDR2 YYREEE (reference sequence).

The chain carries TRBV6-1 and TRBJ1-5; no clear D. This CDR3 is built from 14 residues. Between the trimmed V and J ends, which lost 4 bases and 2 bases, there was a span of 9 bases. Germline V gives CDR1 MNHNS, CDR2 SASEGT. In DNA, the CDR3 is TGTGCCAGCAGTGGGGGAACAGGCAATCAGCCCCAGCATTTT. Translated: CASSGGTGNQPQHF.

This chain links TRBV7-9 with TRBJ2-7; 9 nucleotides line up with TRBD2. The J segment lost 7 bases and the V segment lost 2 bases, leaving 6 bases of the junction unmatched. The CDR3 covers 14 residues. Looked up from germline, CDR1 is SEHNR and CDR2 is FQNEAQ (reference sequence). CDR3 nucleotides: TGTGCCAGCAGCTTATATCGAACTAGCGGGGAGCAGTACTTC. It translates to CASSLYRTSGEQYF.

V and J are TRBV5-1 and TRBJ1-1, with 7 nucleotides matching TRBD1. This CDR3 has 15 amino acids. Germline trimming cut 6 bases from V and 2 bases from J; bases unmatched to any gene: 10. Germline V gene sequence: CDR1 SGHRS, CDR2 YFSETQ. The CDR3: CASIRDSWTNTEAFF. As DNA, the CDR3 is TGCGCCAGCATCCGGGACAGCTGGACCAACACTGAAGCTTTCTTT.

The gene calls are TRBV5-5 and TRBJ1-2; D ambiguous. Germline CDR1 is SGHKS and CDR2 is YYEKEE (reference sequence). The length of the CDR3 is 14 residues. Between the trimmed V and J ends, which lost 1 base and 7 bases, there was a span of 14 bases. CDR3 amino acids: CASSLIGERSGYTF. The CDR3 DNA sequence: TGTGCCAGCAGCTTGATTGGGGAACGGTCTGGCTACACCTTC.

The J gene is TRBJ2-1, the V gene TRBV7-2; no clear D. CDR1 and CDR2 from the germline V gene are SGHTA and FQGNSA. The CDR3 totals 12 residues. Trimming removed 2 bases from V and 9 bases from J, with 8 bases in between. In DNA, the CDR3 is TGTGCCAGCAGCTTACTACACGTTGAGCAGTTCTTC. Its protein is CASSLLHVEQFF.

Here the CDR3 DNA reads TGTGCCAGCAGCTTGGTCGGACAGGGGGCCTCTGGAAACACCATATATTTT. This translates into CASSLVGQGASGNTIYF. V usage is TRBV5-6 and J usage is TRBJ1-3; 11 bases align to TRBD1. Trimming cost V 0 bases and J 0 bases; bases outside gene matches: 2. This CDR3 has 17 residues. Germline CDR1 reads SGHDT; CDR2 reads YYEEEE.

The chain links TRBV15 to TRBJ1-2; TRBD1 aligns across 7 bases. The germline V gene has CDR1 LNHNV and CDR2 YYDKDF (reference sequence). With V trimmed by 4 bases and J by 8 bases, 10 bases remained unmatched. This CDR3 contains 14 residues. CDR3 in DNA: TGTGCCACCAGCAAAGACCGACAGGGCGGCGGCTACACCTTC. It yields the protein CATSKDRQGGGYTF.

On this clone itself: Additional DNA sequences in this sample encode the identical CDR3. This chain links TRBV27 with TRBJ1-2; the D is unclear. CDR1 MNHEY and CDR2 SMNVEV come from the germline V gene (reference sequence). The CDR3 has 14 amino acids. The V end lost 2 bases, the J end lost 3 bases, and 10 bases lay between the germline ends. CDR3 sequence (DNA): TGTGCCAGCAGTTTAGTGAGCGGGGACTATGGCTACACCTTC. Its protein is CASSLVSGDYGYTF.

This clone was counted once. The chain uses TRBV11-1 and TRBJ1-6; D is ambiguous. Germline CDR1 and CDR2: SGHAT and FQDESV (reference sequence). V was clipped by 5 bases and J by 8 bases, with 10 bases between them. This CDR3 comprises 13 residues. CDR3 nucleotides: TGTGCCAGCAGCCTTGGGAGGGATTCACCCCTCCACTTT. As protein: CASSLGRDSPLHF.